Sequencing of this T cell receptor (beta chain) was carried out in a study of T cells in Graves' hyperthyroidism and ophthalmopathy. Amplification yielded TCR beta CDR3 regions, with RNA transcripts as the source. An initial round of RT-PCR targeting the TCR CDR3 relied on the HTBI primer set. TCRdb re-analysed the multiplex PCR reads in MiXCR, keeping a single row per CDR3 protein. The sample has around 450,000 distinct CDR3 sequences; more than 15% are singletons. The germline V gene has CDR1 MDHEN and CDR2 SYDVKM. V shed 1 base, J shed 0 bases, and the junction held 3 bases outside the gene matches. This CDR3 is 18 amino acids long. This clonotype was seen repeatedly, ten times or more.

The source is a woman aged 18-29 years with Graves' hyperthyroidism. The chain has TRBV28 and TRBJ2-2; 12 nucleotides agree with TRBD2. The sequencing sample was made of blood. CDR3 sequence reads: CASSLFLAGGSNTGELFF. The CDR3 DNA sequence: TGTGCCAGCAGTTTATTCCTAGCGGGGGGGTCGAACACCGGGGAGCTGTTTTTT.